The rows below give T cell receptor beta chains drawn from one sample of a study of cytomegalovirus exposure and HLA in healthy donors. Libraries were prepared by immunoSEQ multiplex PCR; TCRdb keeps only in-frame clonotypes and omits some of them. The table shows 180,000 or so clones, with around 80% occurring only once. Material for sequencing was PBMCs. The receptors derive from a man in his forties or fifties in good health and CMV-seronegative. Both conserved end residues are part of each CDR3. Fields, in order: V gene, J gene, clone size, D gene, CDR3 DNA, CDR3 protein. A D gene is named only where the DNA matches it firmly. Rows give clone size only sometimes, using once, few, many, or a class for an expanded clone.

v_gene: TRBV5-1; j_gene: TRBJ2-1; abundance: NA; d_gene: TRBD2; CDR3nt: TGCGCCAGCAGCTTAAACGGGGGGGACTACAATGAGCAGTTCTTC; CDR3aa: CASSLNGGDYNEQFF
v_gene: TRBV7-2; j_gene: TRBJ1-2; abundance: once; d_gene: NA; CDR3nt: TGTGCCAGCAGCTTAATCCGGGACAGCTACACCTTC; CDR3aa: CASSLIRDSYTF
v_gene: TRBV7-6; j_gene: TRBJ2-5; abundance: NA; d_gene: NA; CDR3nt: TGTGCCAGCAGCTCAGGGGGGACAGTCTCCCAGGAGACCCAGTACTTC; CDR3aa: CASSSGGTVSQETQYF
v_gene: TRBV6-5; j_gene: TRBJ1-2; abundance: NA; d_gene: TRBD1; CDR3nt: TGTGCCAGCAGTTCCGGTGGGACAGGGGCTGGCTACACCTTC; CDR3aa: CASSSGGTGAGYTF
v_gene: TRBV30; j_gene: TRBJ2-1; abundance: NA; d_gene: TRBD2; CDR3nt: TGTGCCTGGAGTGTCGGGGGGACTTTAGGGCAGTTCTTC; CDR3aa: CAWSVGGTLGQFF
v_gene: TRBV29-1; j_gene: TRBJ1-4; abundance: NA; d_gene: TRBD1; CDR3nt: TGCAGCGGAAGGGACAGGGGAGATGAAAAACTGTTTTTT; CDR3aa: CSGRDRGDEKLFF
v_gene: TRBV9; j_gene: TRBJ2-5; abundance: NA; d_gene: TRBD1; CDR3nt: TGTGCCAGCAGCTTCGGGACAGCGCAAGAGACCCAGTACTTC; CDR3aa: CASSFGTAQETQYF
v_gene: TRBV19; j_gene: TRBJ2-3; abundance: few; d_gene: TRBD2; CDR3nt: TGTGCAAGTAAGTCTAGCGGGATGAGCACAGATACGCAGTATTTT; CDR3aa: CASKSSGMSTDTQYF
v_gene: TRBV28; j_gene: TRBJ1-4; abundance: NA; d_gene: NA; CDR3nt: TGTGCCAGCGGGGAACAGGGTCCTAATGAAAAACTGTTTTTT; CDR3aa: CASGEQGPNEKLFF
v_gene: TRBV28; j_gene: TRBJ1-4; abundance: NA; d_gene: NA; CDR3nt: TGTGCCAGCAGTTTATCACAGGGAGTTTATGAAAAACTGTTTTTT; CDR3aa: CASSLSQGVYEKLFF
v_gene: TRBV7-6; j_gene: TRBJ2-7; abundance: NA; d_gene: TRBD2; CDR3nt: TGTGCCAGCAGCGTCCGACTAGCGGGAGGGTACGAGCAGTACTTC; CDR3aa: CASSVRLAGGYEQYF
v_gene: TRBV7-3; j_gene: TRBJ2-2; abundance: NA; d_gene: TRBD1; CDR3nt: TGTGCCAGCAGCTCCGACAGGGCGCGAACCGGGGAGCTGTTTTTT; CDR3aa: CASSSDRARTGELFF
v_gene: TRBV30; j_gene: TRBJ2-1; abundance: NA; d_gene: NA; CDR3nt: TGTGCCTGGAGAAGACGGGTCGCGGGCCAAGAGCAGTTCTTC; CDR3aa: CAWRRRVAGQEQFF
v_gene: TRBV28; j_gene: TRBJ1-5; abundance: few; d_gene: NA; CDR3nt: TGTGCCAGCAGTTTTAAGGGGTTTTTTAGCAATCAGCCCCAGCATTTT; CDR3aa: CASSFKGFFSNQPQHF
v_gene: TRBV9; j_gene: TRBJ2-3; abundance: NA; d_gene: TRBD2; CDR3nt: TGTGCCAGCAGCCCACCCCCGGGACTAGCGGGGGTAGATACGCAGTATTTT; CDR3aa: CASSPPPGLAGVDTQYF
v_gene: TRBV28; j_gene: TRBJ2-7; abundance: NA; d_gene: NA; CDR3nt: TGTGCCAGCACCTCTATTATCCAACTCGCCACCTACGAGCAGTACTTC; CDR3aa: CASTSIIQLATYEQYF
v_gene: TRBV7-3; j_gene: TRBJ2-2; abundance: NA; d_gene: NA; CDR3nt: TGTGCCAGCAGCCTAACAGGGGGGGCCTACCCCGGGGAGCTGTTTTTT; CDR3aa: CASSLTGGAYPGELFF
v_gene: TRBV9; j_gene: TRBJ1-2; abundance: NA; d_gene: NA; CDR3nt: TGTGCCAGCAGCGTTCACCTGGAGGACTATGGCTACACCTTC; CDR3aa: CASSVHLEDYGYTF